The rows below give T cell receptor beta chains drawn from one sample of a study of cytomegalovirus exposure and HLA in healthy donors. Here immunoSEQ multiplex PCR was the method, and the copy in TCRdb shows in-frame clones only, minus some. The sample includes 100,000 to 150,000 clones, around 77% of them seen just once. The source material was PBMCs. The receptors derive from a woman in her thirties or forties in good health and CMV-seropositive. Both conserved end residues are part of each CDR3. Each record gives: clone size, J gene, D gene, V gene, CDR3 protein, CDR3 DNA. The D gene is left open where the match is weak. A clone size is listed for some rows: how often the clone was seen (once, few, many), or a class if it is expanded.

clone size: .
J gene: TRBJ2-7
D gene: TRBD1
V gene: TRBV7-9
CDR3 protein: CASSFQPGQGAHEQYF
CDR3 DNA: TGTGCCAGCAGCTTCCAGCCGGGTCAGGGGGCCCACGAGCAGTACTTC

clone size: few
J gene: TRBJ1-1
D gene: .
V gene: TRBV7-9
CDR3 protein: CASSLAGTEAFF
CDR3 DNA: TGTGCCAGCAGCTTAGCCGGCACTGAAGCTTTCTTT

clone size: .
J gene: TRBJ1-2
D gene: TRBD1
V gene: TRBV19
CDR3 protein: CASKPTRTGLTNYGYTF
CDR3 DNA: TGTGCCAGTAAGCCTACGCGGACAGGTTTGACTAACTATGGCTACACCTTC

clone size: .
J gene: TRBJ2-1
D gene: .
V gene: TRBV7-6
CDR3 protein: CASSLVLAGYNEQFF
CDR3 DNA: TGTGCCAGCAGCCTCGTGCTAGCAGGTTACAATGAGCAGTTCTTC

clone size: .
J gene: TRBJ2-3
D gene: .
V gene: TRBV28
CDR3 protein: CASSLVHGWFNTQYF
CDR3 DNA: TGTGCCAGCAGTTTAGTCCACGGTTGGTTTAATACGCAGTATTTT

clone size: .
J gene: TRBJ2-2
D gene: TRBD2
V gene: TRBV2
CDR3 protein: CASSEQLGLAGGNTGELFF
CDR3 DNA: TGTGCCAGCAGTGAGCAGTTGGGACTAGCGGGAGGTAACACCGGGGAGCTGTTTTTT

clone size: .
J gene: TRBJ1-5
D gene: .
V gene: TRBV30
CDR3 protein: CAWSGNRVNQPQHF
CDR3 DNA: TGTGCCTGGAGTGGTAACAGGGTAAATCAGCCCCAGCATTTT

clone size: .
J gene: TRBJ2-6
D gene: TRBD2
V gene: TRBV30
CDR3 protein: CAWSVPRGAGANVLTF
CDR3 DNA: TGTGCCTGGAGTGTACCGCGGGGGGCTGGGGCCAACGTCCTGACTTTC

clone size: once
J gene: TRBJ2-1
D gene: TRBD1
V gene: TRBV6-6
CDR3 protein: CASKGDRVIHEQFF
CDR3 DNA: TGTGCCAGCAAGGGGGACAGGGTGATCCATGAGCAGTTCTTC

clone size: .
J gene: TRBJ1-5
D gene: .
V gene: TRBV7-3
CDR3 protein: CASSFRGDNPSNQPQHF
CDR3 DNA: TGTGCCAGCAGCTTCAGAGGGGACAACCCTAGCAATCAGCCCCAGCATTTT

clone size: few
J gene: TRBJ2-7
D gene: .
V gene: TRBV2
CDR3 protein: CASSITYEQYF
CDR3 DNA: TGTGCCAGCAGTATCACCTACGAGCAGTACTTC

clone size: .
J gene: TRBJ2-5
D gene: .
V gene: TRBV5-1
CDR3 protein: CASSLIPLEEETQYF
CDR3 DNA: TGCGCCAGCAGCTTGATTCCTCTCGAAGAGGAGACCCAGTACTTC

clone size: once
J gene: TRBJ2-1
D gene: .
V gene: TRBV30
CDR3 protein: CACPTRGMANEQFF
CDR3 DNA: TGTGCCTGCCCCACTAGAGGGATGGCGAATGAGCAGTTCTTC

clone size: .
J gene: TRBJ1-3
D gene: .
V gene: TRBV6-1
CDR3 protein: CASRARSPGNTIYF
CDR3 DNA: TGTGCCAGCAGGGCCAGGTCTCCGGGAAACACCATATATTTT

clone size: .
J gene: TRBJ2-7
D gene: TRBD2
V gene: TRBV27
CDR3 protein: CASSFLAGGTYEQYF
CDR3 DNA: TGTGCCAGCAGTTTTTTAGCGGGAGGGACCTACGAGCAGTACTTC

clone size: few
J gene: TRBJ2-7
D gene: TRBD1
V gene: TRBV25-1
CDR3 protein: CASSGGQGYEQYF
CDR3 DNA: TGTGCCAGCAGTGGGGGACAGGGCTACGAGCAGTACTTC

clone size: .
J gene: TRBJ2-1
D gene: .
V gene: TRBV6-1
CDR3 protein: CASSDEGEGRGSSYNEQFF
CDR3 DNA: TGTGCCAGCAGTGACGAGGGGGAGGGCCGTGGCAGCTCCTACAATGAGCAGTTCTTC

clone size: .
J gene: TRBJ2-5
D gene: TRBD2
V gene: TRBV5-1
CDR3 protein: CASSLESSGQETQYF
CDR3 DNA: TGCGCCAGCAGCTTGGAGTCTAGCGGGCAAGAGACCCAGTACTTC

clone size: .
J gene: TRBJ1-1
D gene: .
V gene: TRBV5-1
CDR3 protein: CASHLQGNTEAFF
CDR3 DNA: TGCGCCTCCCACTTACAGGGAAACACTGAAGCTTTCTTT

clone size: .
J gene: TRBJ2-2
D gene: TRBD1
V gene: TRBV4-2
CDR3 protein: CASSQGTGNTGELFF
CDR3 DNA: TGTGCCAGCAGCCAAGGGACAGGGAACACCGGGGAGCTGTTTTTT

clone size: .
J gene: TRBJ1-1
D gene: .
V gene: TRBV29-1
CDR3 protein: CSVALTEAFF
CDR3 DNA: TGCAGCGTGGCTCTCACTGAAGCTTTCTTT

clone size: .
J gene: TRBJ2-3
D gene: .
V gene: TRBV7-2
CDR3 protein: CASSMTMWSDTQYF
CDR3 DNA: TGTGCCAGCAGCATGACTATGTGGTCAGATACGCAGTATTTT